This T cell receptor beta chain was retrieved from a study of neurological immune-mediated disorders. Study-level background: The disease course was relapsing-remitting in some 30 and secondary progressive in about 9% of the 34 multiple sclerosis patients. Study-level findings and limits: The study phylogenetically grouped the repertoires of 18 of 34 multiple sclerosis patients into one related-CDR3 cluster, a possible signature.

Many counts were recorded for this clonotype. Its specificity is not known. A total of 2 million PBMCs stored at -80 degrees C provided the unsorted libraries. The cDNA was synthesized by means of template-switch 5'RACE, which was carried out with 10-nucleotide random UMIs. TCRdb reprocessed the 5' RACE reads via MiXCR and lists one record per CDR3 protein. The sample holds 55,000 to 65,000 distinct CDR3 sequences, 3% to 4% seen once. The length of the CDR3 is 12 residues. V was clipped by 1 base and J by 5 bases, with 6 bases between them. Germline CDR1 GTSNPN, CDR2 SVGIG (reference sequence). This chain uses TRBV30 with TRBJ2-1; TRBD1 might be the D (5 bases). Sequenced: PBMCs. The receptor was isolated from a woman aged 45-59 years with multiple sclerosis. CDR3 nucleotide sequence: TGTGCCTGGAGTGAGACAGACAATGAGCAGTTCTTC. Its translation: CAWSETDNEQFF.